This T cell receptor (beta chain) was found in a study of T cells in Graves' hyperthyroidism and ophthalmopathy. Study-wide results and caveats: Blood also held most thyroid clonotypes expanded beyond 0.001.

Between the trimmed V and J ends, which lost 7 bases and 1 base, there was a span of 10 bases. CDR3 length: 13 amino acids. Looked up from germline, CDR1 is WSHSY and CDR2 is SAAADI. As for this clonotype: What it recognizes is unknown.

Clinical symptoms, serum thyroxine, TRAb, thyroid ultrasound and orbital computed tomography established diagnosis. RNA transcripts gave rise to amplified TCR beta CDR3 regions. RT-PCR in the first round (using the HTBI primer set) targeted the TCR CDR3. One entry per CDR3 protein results from TCRdb running MiXCR on the multiplex PCR reads. Here the sample spans about 560,000 distinct CDR3 sequences, roughly 17% being singletons. Material: blood. The V and J genes are TRBV10-2 and TRBJ1-1; D is ambiguous. This receptor was taken from a woman aged 18-30 years with Graves' hyperthyroidism. The CDR3 coding sequence is TGCGCCAGCACCGACGGAGGGAACACTGAAGCTTTCTTT. This sequence encodes CASTDGGNTEAFF.